The sequence of this TCR beta chain was determined in a study of cytomegalovirus exposure and HLA in healthy donors (dated by TCRdb to 2017 to 2019). Regarding the study in general: An earlier analysis of several hundred of the donors reported about 300 Gb of sequence data and some 110 million unique TCR beta sequences obtained from approximately 180 million T cells. An early release covering some 640 HLA-typed donors comprised roughly 300 gigabases of sequencing data and approximately 85 million unique TCR sequences. Of the approximately 400 genotyped donors, 65% to 90% fell in the genetic ancestry cluster associated with self-reported Caucasian donors. The aim of the study was to test whether cataloging public T cell receptors could identify signatures of past pathogen exposure. Using immunosequencing, the study profiled T cell repertoires from fewer than 850 subjects and related those repertoires to cytomegalovirus serostatus. Along with the approximately 600-subject first cohort, a separate validation cohort of some 130 different subjects was used. High-throughput TCR immunosequencing, statistical association of individual TCRs with disease status, and machine learning were combined to predict cytomegalovirus infection status. A later analysis re-examined previously published TCR beta repertoires from just over 650 donors and added high-resolution HLA genotyping to investigate patterns of TCR occurrence. The later analysis used no new phenotypic data to find candidate immune exposures, relying instead on TCR beta sequences and their occurrence across donors. An earlier analysis of 587 of the donors used high-throughput TCR beta sequencing to judge whether each TCR beta V gene segment behaved as functional or pseudogenic. Alongside the repertoire data, information on donor age, sex, ethnicity and CMV serostatus was compiled. A later genetic analysis took genome-wide SNP genotypes for about 55% of the 666 donors and used that subset as a discovery cohort. All discovery cohort repertoires had been generated using a single sequencing platform. Class I and class II HLA loci were covered by the typing at four-digit resolution. The number of donors typed differed by locus, with 629-630 for A, B, C, DRB1 and DQB1, around 500 for DQA1, 600 to 610 for DPA1, and some 470 for DPB1. Roughly five DR-DQ haplotypes were handled as single units for association and clustering because linkage in the cohort was strong. Among 300 to 450 genotyped donors of the cohort, an average of about 240,000 unique TCR beta nucleotide sequences were sequenced per donor, roughly 20% of them non-productive.

The trim is 3 bases for V and 4 bases for J, with a gap of 12 bases between the germline ends. In the germline V gene, CDR1 corresponds to KGHSH and CDR2 to LQKENI. Counted from cysteine to phenylalanine, this CDR3 has 15 amino acids. Only the CDR3 portion is preserved as DNA: 45 bases, with reading frame beginning at the first base. The cohort comprised some 680 healthy bone marrow donors. Cohort members were all nominally healthy when sampled, although unrecorded immune exposures were likely present. The donor was CMV seropositive and was included in the group of 250 to 350 seropositive cohort members. Every donor gave a peripheral blood sample, and the peripheral blood mononuclear cells from that sample were used for TCR beta sequencing. The Qiagen DNeasy Blood Extraction Kit was used to extract genomic DNA from the blood cell samples. Of note for this clone: Which antigen it targets is not known. One base away there is no much larger clone; base qualities are not given.

Findings and caveats that apply to the study as a whole: In both the original and validation cohorts, the classifier was reported to diagnose cytomegalovirus status with high specificity and sensitivity. Because HLA typing was missing for some donors at each locus, association tests included only the typed subset. Linkage disequilibrium might explain the correlated functional status among segregating V segments, but an unknown experimental factor could not be excluded. Over 15 rarely observed V segments, including chromosome 9 orphons, were excluded from the earlier analysis of several hundred of the donors because counts were too low. In the study, roughly 160 TCR beta chains were listed as associated with cytomegalovirus. A later analysis reported that several top co-occurrence clusters appeared linked to parvovirus B19, influenza, CMV and Epstein-Barr virus. Strong co-occurrence of HLA alleles, especially DR and DQ, made assigning TCR associations to individual alleles difficult. A later analysis found that most CMV-associated TCR beta chains appeared HLA-restricted, with HLA associations seemingly driven largely by CMV exposure. A cluster of highly shared sequence variants was judged likely to be a technical artifact of the sequencing pipeline. Some IMGT-functional V segments, including TRBV6-2 and TRBV6-3, could not be told apart with the 87-base-pair reads, so those segments were excluded. Across donors, most TCR sequences were observed very rarely, whereas some public TCRs were present in many individuals. It was suggested by the authors that the approach could potentially be generalized to other disease states and immunological phenotypes. In a later genetic analysis, a missense DCLRE1C variant was associated with V-gene and J-gene trimming of TCR beta chains, and the association was replicated in an independent cohort. Three of the identified cytomegalovirus-associated TCR beta chains were confirmed in vitro to be specific for cytomegalovirus antigens. At a false discovery rate of 0.05, a later analysis linked 15,000 to 20,000 TCR beta sequences to specific HLA alleles. In a later analysis, HLA-associated TCR beta chains showed more clonal expansion and lower generation probabilities than non-associated chains that were equally common. In an earlier analysis of about 540 of the donors, most TCR beta V segments were observed in productive rearrangements about 87% or about 30% of the time, broadly matching IMGT annotations. A later genetic analysis reported fewer N-insertions in productive TCRs among donors in an Asian-associated ancestry cluster than the approximately 700-donor mean. A further reported finding was that TCR beta sequences accurately predicted the HLA-A and HLA-B alleles for most subjects in the first cohort. Immune exposure information for the cohort was limited to CMV serostatus. In a later analysis, TCR association rates were found to vary across HLA loci, with the most associated TCRs seen for DRB1 alleles and the fewest for HLA-C alleles. The cohort was sequenced for TCR beta chains only, and without alpha or paired-chain data the features that could be detected were limited. The presence/absence analyses assumed that sequencing depth was roughly uniform across donors, and that assumption may not be true.

The library was built by means of the immunoSEQ multiplex PCR assay. A mixture of 60 forward primers for TCR Vbeta segments and 13 reverse primers for TCR Jbeta segments was used in the multiplex PCR. A multiplex PCR assay on genomic DNA amplified the CDR3 region of rearranged TCR beta genes. The Illumina HiSeq System was used to sequence the amplified TCR beta libraries as 87-base-pair reads. Regarding the original processing steps: A later analysis tallied around 82 million unique TCR beta chains across the 666 repertoires, and approximately 12 million of those chains were shared by two or more donors. Raw reads were error-corrected and collapsed into unique sequences by a nearest-neighbor algorithm in which closely related sequences were merged to remove PCR and sequencing errors. Alignment of CDR3 sequences to IMGT reference sequences was used to assign V, D and J gene segments. For a sequence to be retained, a match of at least six nucleotides was required to both a V gene segment and a J gene segment. Rearrangements were called productive when the CDR3 lacked stop codons and stayed in frame with V and J; all others were non-productive. CDR3 was defined according to IMGT convention as the region running from the second conserved V-encoded cysteine to the conserved J-encoded phenylalanine. The earlier analysis of roughly 590 of the donors excluded any sequence lacking an unambiguous match to a single V gene segment. In an earlier analysis of several hundred of the donors, V segments were called functional above 56.7% productive rearrangements and were called segregating when the between-donor standard deviation exceeded 5%. A statistical classification framework was built for diagnosing cytomegalovirus status from the catalog of TCR beta chain sequences. In a later analysis, V and J genes were assigned by comparing TCR nucleotide sequences against IMGT/GENE-DB human TR gene sequences. The TCRdist pipeline was used in a later analysis to assign CDR3 sequences and most-parsimonious VDJ recombination scenarios. In a later analysis, every TCR beta chain was defined by the combination of its CDR3 amino acid sequence and its V-gene family, and reads without a unique V-gene family were dropped. A later analysis removed several hundred highly shared, low-generation-probability nucleotide sequences to deal with suspected cross-contamination and a sequencing artifact. For each public chain, a later analysis derived a clonal expansion index from normalized ranks of inferred template counts within each repertoire. In a later analysis, generation probabilities were computed with a VDJ recombination model fitted to out-of-frame rearrangements, and the resulting probabilities were checked against IGoR. In a later analysis, hypergeometric tests were used to score TCR-TCR, TCR-HLA and TCR-CMV co-occurrence, with a repertoire-size bias correction applied to TCR pairs. In a later analysis, false discovery rates were estimated by permuting HLA or CMV assignments 20 times. In a later analysis, co-occurring TCRs were grouped using DBSCAN, with TCRdist sequence similarity added in when clustering inside HLA-allele-positive subsets. For co-occurrence clustering, repertoires with fewer than 30,000 or more than 120,000 public chains were excluded, along with five repertoires with anomalous nucleotide sharing. The clones in this table, taken by TCRdb from immuneACCESS, are in-frame only. Not every clone is retained; where verified, under half of the shortfall comes from an unresolved V gene, and the cause of the rest is unknown. The V and J calls and clone size come from that table; D and trimming were worked out from the DNA. The sample data list about 150,000 clones, and around 80% of these were observed just once. Together, the top ten hold 1% of the sample.

This clonotype originated in a woman in her fifties or sixties in good health and CMV-seropositive. The sample consisted of PBMCs. The sequence is built from TRBV18 and TRBJ1-4; perhaps TRBD1 is the D gene, with 6 bases matching. At the DNA level, the sequence is TGTGCCAGCTCACCCCCGGGACACGATAATGAAAAACTGTTTTTT. It specifies CASSPPGHDNEKLFF.